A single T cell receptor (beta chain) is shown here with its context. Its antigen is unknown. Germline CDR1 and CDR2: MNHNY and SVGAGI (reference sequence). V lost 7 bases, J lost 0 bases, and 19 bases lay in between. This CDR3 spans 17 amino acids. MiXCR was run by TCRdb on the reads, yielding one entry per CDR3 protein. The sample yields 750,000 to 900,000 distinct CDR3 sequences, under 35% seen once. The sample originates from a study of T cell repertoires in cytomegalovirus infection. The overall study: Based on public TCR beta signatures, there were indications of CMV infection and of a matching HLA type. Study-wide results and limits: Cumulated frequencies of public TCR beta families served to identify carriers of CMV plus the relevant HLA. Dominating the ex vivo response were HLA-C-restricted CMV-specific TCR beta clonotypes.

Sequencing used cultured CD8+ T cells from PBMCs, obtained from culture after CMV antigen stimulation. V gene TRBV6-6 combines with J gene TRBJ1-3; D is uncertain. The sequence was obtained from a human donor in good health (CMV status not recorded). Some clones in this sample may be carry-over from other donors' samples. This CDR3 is CASTGIDIAISGNTIYF. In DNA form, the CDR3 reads TGTGCCAGCACGGGGATCGATATAGCTATCTCTGGAAACACCATATATTTT.